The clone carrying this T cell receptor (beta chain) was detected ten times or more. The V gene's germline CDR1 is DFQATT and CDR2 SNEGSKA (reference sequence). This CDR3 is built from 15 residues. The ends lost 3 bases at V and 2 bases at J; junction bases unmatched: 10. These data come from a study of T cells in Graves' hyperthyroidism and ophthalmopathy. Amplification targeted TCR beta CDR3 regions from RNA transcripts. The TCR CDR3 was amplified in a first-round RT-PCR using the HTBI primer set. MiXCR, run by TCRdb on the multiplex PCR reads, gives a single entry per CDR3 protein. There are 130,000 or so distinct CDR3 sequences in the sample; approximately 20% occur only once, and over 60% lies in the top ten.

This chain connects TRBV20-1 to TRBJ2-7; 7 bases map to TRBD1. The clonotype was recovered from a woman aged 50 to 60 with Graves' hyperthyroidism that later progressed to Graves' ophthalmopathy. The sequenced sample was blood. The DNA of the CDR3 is TGCAGTGCTAGGGACCAACAGGGGAGTGCCTACGAGCAGTACTTC. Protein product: CSARDQQGSAYEQYF.